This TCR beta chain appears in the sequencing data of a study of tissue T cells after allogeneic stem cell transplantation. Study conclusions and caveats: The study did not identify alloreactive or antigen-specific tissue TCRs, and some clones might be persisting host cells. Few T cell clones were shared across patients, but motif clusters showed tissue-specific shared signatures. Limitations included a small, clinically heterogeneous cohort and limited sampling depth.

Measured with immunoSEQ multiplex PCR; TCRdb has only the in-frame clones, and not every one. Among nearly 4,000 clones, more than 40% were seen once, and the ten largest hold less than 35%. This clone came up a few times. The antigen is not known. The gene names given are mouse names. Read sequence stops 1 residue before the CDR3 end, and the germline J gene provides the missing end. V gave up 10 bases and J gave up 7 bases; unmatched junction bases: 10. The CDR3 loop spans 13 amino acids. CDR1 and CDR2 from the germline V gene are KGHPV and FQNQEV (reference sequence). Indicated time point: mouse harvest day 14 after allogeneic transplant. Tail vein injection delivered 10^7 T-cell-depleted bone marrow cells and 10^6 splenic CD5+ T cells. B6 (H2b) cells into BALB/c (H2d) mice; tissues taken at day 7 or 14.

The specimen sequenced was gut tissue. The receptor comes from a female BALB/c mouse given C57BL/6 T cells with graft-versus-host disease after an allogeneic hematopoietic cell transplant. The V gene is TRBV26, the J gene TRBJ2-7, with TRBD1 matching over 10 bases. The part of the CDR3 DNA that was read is TGTGCCACCGCGGGACAGGGGATGGGGGAACAGTAC. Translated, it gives CATAGQGMGEQY. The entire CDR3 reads CATAGQGMGEQYF.